The table lists the clone carrying this T cell receptor (beta chain) with a few counts. Clones were read by immunoSEQ multiplex PCR, and TCRdb kept only the in-frame ones, dropping some. This sample has 90,000 to 120,000 clones, with over 85% found just once. The sample is drawn from a study of T cell changes during pregnancy in multiple sclerosis. The V gene's germline CDR1 is MNHEY and CDR2 SMNVEV (reference sequence). This CDR3 comprises 14 residues. The trim removed 3 bases at V and 4 bases at J, leaving 6 bases unmatched. The chain has TRBV27 and TRBJ2-7, with 7 bases lining up with TRBD2. Sample: peripheral blood, taken in the second trimester of pregnancy. This TCR was recovered from a female donor with multiple sclerosis, enrolled in a pregnancy study. The CDR3 reads CASSFIGTTYEQYF. The CDR3 nucleotides are TGTGCCAGCAGTTTCATCGGGACTACGTACGAGCAGTACTTC.